This T cell receptor (beta chain) was documented in a study of CD8 T cells in ankylosing spondylitis. A remark on this clonotype: Its antigen is not identified.

MiXCR, applied by TCRdb to the 5' RACE reads, yields one record per CDR3 protein. Seen here are under 450,000 distinct CDR3 sequences, approximately 22% observed once, and the top ten hold about 12%. The germline V gene encodes CDR1 MGHRA and CDR2 YSYEKL. This CDR3 has 16 residues. V shed 3 bases and J shed 2 bases, with 16 bases lying between them. Notes on the study in general: Significant enrichment of disease-linked clones was reportedly seen in matched ankylosing spondylitis synovial fluid. Roughly 8 highly homologous variants made up a TCR beta motif, and this motif appeared characteristic of ankylosing spondylitis blood.

The receptor was isolated from a male donor with ankylosing spondylitis or in good health (not recorded which). This chain uses TRBV4-1 with TRBJ2-5; D could derive from TRBD1 or TRBD2 (5 bases each). Sequences were obtained from blood, either unsorted or a sorted T cell fraction (not recorded which). This CDR3 is CASSHSTGTDQETQYF. DNA for the CDR3: TGCGCCAGCAGCCATAGCACTGGGACCGATCAAGAGACCCAGTACTTC.